The entry that follows covers one TCR beta chain sequence. Its antigen remains undetermined. No quality values exist for individual bases; no much larger clone is one base distant. This specimen comes from a study of T cell repertoires in ileal Crohn's disease (dated by TCRdb to between 2019 and 2020). At the level of the whole study: The median duration of disease was 6 to 10 years, and at the time of surgery approximately 33% of patients were active smokers. Every patient underwent surgery because of a complication, which was stricturing disease in approximately 61% and penetrating disease in 39%. Roughly half of the patients were given postoperative therapy, with about a dozen receiving thiopurines and 15 to 20 receiving anti-TNF agents. A prospective multicentre cohort supplied the approximately 56 Crohn's disease patients whose TCR repertoires were analysed. Running in parallel with the study was a multicentre cohort set up to find predictors of early endoscopic recurrence following ileocolonic resection. A Rutgeerts score higher than i0 was the definition used for endoscopic postoperative recurrence. A total of roughly 170 mucosal samples from 57 patients were sequenced, collected from several sites on the surgical specimen and at postoperative endoscopy.

Adults with ileal or ileocolonic Crohn's disease for whom ileocolonic resection was indicated were considered eligible. Whole ileal mucosal biopsies were stored frozen at -80°C before DNA extraction. A TRizol-based method was used to extract genomic DNA from the frozen whole biopsies, and the DNA was quantified with a NanoDrop 2000 spectrophotometer. For commercial TCRB immunosequencing, approximately 480 nanograms of biopsy DNA were submitted for each sample. Adaptive Biotechnology amplified CDR3 regions from genomic DNA with a two-step multiplex PCR that controlled for amplification bias. Primers covering every V and J gene segment were used in the first PCR, while barcodes and Illumina adapters were added in the second PCR. CDR3 libraries were sequenced on an Illumina instrument. The authors' analysis ran thus. Vendor-provided pipelines were combined with custom analysis of raw data in R/Bioconductor under R version 3.3.0. Clonality, which ranges from 0 to 1, was calculated as the inverse of the normalised Shannon entropy across all productive clones. High-frequency clones were defined as the repertoire share of the top 100 clones, retaining only clones passing a 95% confidence test. Repertoire diversity was measured with the Simpson index, and overlap between samples was measured with the Morisita-Horn index. Drawn from immuneACCESS, this table holds only the in-frame rearrangements with V and J called that TCRdb kept. Clones are partly lost; checked studies trace under half to an unresolved V gene and leave the rest unexplained. The V and J calls and clone size come from that table; D and trimming were worked out from the DNA. In this sample the table shows roughly 1,900 clones, 79% of which occur a single time. Approximately 10% of the sample is taken by the ten largest.

Beyond this particular receptor, the publication reports: Endoscopic recurrence was found to be associated with higher high-frequency clone percentages at surgery, and recurrence was observed in all patients with clonality above 26.8% (18/57). Mucosal CD4 and CD8 T cells were sorted and sequenced only in a subgroup of patients, whose size was not stated. Patients who were active smokers at surgery had a significantly higher proportion of clonal expansions than non-smokers (approximately 26% vs 17%, p=0.02). More high-frequency clones were carried by sorted CD8 T cells than by CD4 T cells, suggesting that mucosal expansions were mainly CD8.

The junction shows trimming of 2 bases on V and 7 bases on J, plus 13 bases between the germline ends. Via the germline V gene (reference sequence), CDR1 is SGHNT and CDR2 YYREEE. The CDR3 measures 13 amino acids from cysteine to phenylalanine. CDR3 DNA is the only sequence kept; it has 39 bases, read in frame from the first base. The chain was built from TRBV5-4 and TRBJ2-7, with TRBD2 as a weak D call on 6 bases. The sequence was collected from an adult with Crohn's disease. What was sequenced was ileal tissue. The CDR3 corresponds to CASSFRGLGEQYF. The nucleotides read TGTGCCAGCAGCTTTCGGGGGTTGGGGGAGCAGTACTTC.